The 11 T cell receptor beta chains below all came from one sample that was sequenced in a study of OX40 agonist ivuxolimab in advanced cancers. Sequencing used immunoSEQ multiplex PCR; TCRdb keeps in-frame clones, though not all of them. The data hold 75,000 to 80,000 clones, with 94% observed a single time. Here the sequenced sample was CD4+ or CD8+ T cells sorted from blood, taken in a trial of the OX40 agonist ivuxolimab. The receptors were gathered from an adult with an advanced solid tumor such as melanoma, head and neck, liver or kidney cancer.

This clone was detected a few times. The chain employs TRBV7-8 and TRBJ2-7; the match to TRBD1 covers 9 bases. CDR1 and CDR2 (germline): SGHVS, FQNEAQ. The CDR3 runs to 15 residues. V lost 10 bases, J lost 0 bases, and 10 bases stayed unmatched. CDR3 residues: CATRRGQGPSYEQYF. In DNA, the CDR3 is TGTGCCACCAGAAGGGGACAGGGACCCTCCTACGAGCAGTACTTC. Filled out from reference TRBV7-8 and TRBJ2-7, the complete variable domain reads GAGVSQSPRYKVAKRGQDVALRCDPISGHVSLFWYQQALGQGPEFLTYFQNEAQLDKSGLPSDRFFAERPEGSVSTLKIQRTQQEDSAVYLCATRRGQGPSYEQYFGPGTRLTVT.

This chain connects TRBV13 to TRBJ1-2; 7 nucleotides match TRBD1. With V trimmed by 1 base and J by 4 bases, 6 bases remained unmatched. CDR1 is PRHDT, CDR2 FYEKMQ, per germline (reference sequence). The CDR3 has 15 residues. Written as DNA, the CDR3 is TGTGCCAGCAGCTTAGATCGGACAGGAGCCTATGGCTACACCTTC. Translation gives CASSLDRTGAYGYTF. The variable domain in full, completed from reference TRBV13 and TRBJ1-2, reads AAGVIQSPRHLIKEKRETATLKCYPIPRHDTVYWYQQGPGQDPQFLISFYEKMQSDKGSIPDRFSAQQFSDYHSELNMSSLELGDSALYFCASSLDRTGAYGYTFGSGTRLTVV.

This chain uses TRBV9 with TRBJ2-2; TRBD1 aligns across 7 bases. Germline CDR1 is SGDLS and CDR2 is YYNGEE. CDR3 length: 16 residues. The V and J ends lost 4 bases and 0 bases, in that order; junction bases with no gene match: 6. This CDR3 reads CASSYTQGSNTGELFF. CDR3 sequence (DNA): TGTGCCAGCAGCTATACACAGGGGTCGAACACCGGGGAGCTGTTTTTT.

V gene TRBV7-2 combines with J gene TRBJ2-7, with TRBD2 matching 14 bases. With V trimmed by 5 bases and J by 0 bases, 3 bases remained unmatched. CDR3 length: 16 residues. From germline, CDR1 is SGHTA and CDR2 FQGNSA. CDR3 protein: CASSRGLAGDSYEQYF. Written as DNA, the CDR3 is TGTGCCAGCAGCCGGGGACTAGCGGGGGACTCCTACGAGCAGTACTTC.

This clone was counted a single time. The chain couples TRBV5-6 to TRBJ1-5; TRBD1 matches 7 bases. The V and J ends lost 2 bases and 3 bases, in that order; junction bases with no gene match: 2. This CDR3 region has 14 residues. Germline V gene sequence: CDR1 SGHDT, CDR2 YYEEEE. The CDR3: CASSFGQVNQPQHF. The CDR3 coding sequence is TGTGCCAGCAGCTTTGGACAGGTCAATCAGCCCCAGCATTTT.

This chain links TRBV27 with TRBJ2-3; 9 bases align to TRBD1. This CDR3 contains 16 residues. Per the germline V gene, CDR1 is MNHEY and CDR2 is SMNVEV (reference sequence). V was pared by 5 bases and J by 3 bases, with 9 bases of the junction left unmatched. The CDR3 protein is CASSPRQGGDTDTQYF. The CDR3 nucleotides are TGTGCCAGCAGTCCTCGACAGGGGGGGGATACAGATACGCAGTATTTT.

The J gene is TRBJ1-2, the V gene TRBV5-1; weak D call: TRBD1 (5 bases). CDR3 length equals 15 residues. Trimming shortened V by 4 bases and J by 8 bases, and 21 bases separated the two germline ends. Germline V gene sequence: CDR1 SGHRS, CDR2 YFSETQ. The CDR3 nucleotides read TGCGCCAGCAGCCAAGATCTAAGGGACCGCCTGGGCTACACCTTC. Its translation: CASSQDLRDRLGYTF.

The chain recombines TRBV19 with TRBJ2-3; D is uncertain. CDR1 and CDR2 (germline): LNHDA, SQIVND (reference sequence). Trimming removed 5 bases at V and 4 bases at J, with 13 bases between. The CDR3 is 14 amino acids. The CDR3, as DNA: TGTGCCAGTAGTCCGCTCGGAGCCGCAGATACGCAGTATTTT. Translating it yields CASSPLGAADTQYF.

V and J are TRBV7-5 and TRBJ2-3; the listed D gene, TRBD2, was not tested against the DNA. TRBV7-5 is listed as a pseudogene. The CDR3 covers 15 residues. The DNA for the CDR3 is TGTGCCAGATTACTGGGGCCGGGACTCCGGGATACGCAGTATTTT. Residues: CARLLGPGLRDTQYF.

V usage is TRBV10-3 and J usage is TRBJ1-2; no reliable D call. CDR1 is ENHRY and CDR2 is SYGVKD in the germline V gene. Trimming removed 6 bases at V and 4 bases at J, with 12 bases between. The CDR3 consists of 13 residues. The CDR3 DNA is TGTGCCATCAGACGCGACCTAGCCTATGGCTACACCTTC. This translates into CAIRRDLAYGYTF.

The gene calls are TRBV15 and TRBJ2-3; D not resolved. Trimming took 3 bases from V and 2 from J, leaving 9 bases between them. The germline CDR1 and CDR2 sequences are LNHNV and YYDKDF (reference sequence). The CDR3 totals 14 residues. DNA of the CDR3: TGTGCCACCAGCAGTAAAAGCAACACAGATACGCAGTATTTT. Translating it yields CATSSKSNTDTQYF. The full variable domain, its missing parts supplied by reference TRBV15 and TRBJ2-3, is DAMVIQNPRYQVTQFGKPVTLSCSQTLNHNVMYWYQQKSSQAPKLLFHYYDKDFNNEADTPDNFQSRRPNTSFCFLDIRSPGLGDTAMYLCATSSKSNTDTQYFGPGTRLTVL.